Below are 5 T cell receptor beta chains sequenced from a single sample in a study of T-cell reconstitution after alpha-beta-depleted transplantation in children. It was with unique molecular identifiers that the TCRbeta library was prepared. From the PCR reads, TCRdb called clonotypes with MiXCR, one entry per CDR3 protein. The sample includes about 610,000 distinct CDR3 sequences, about 10% of them seen just once. The starting material was PBMCs from the stem cell graft donor, obtained from the stem cell graft. The source of these receptors is a human donor who donated a stem cell graft to a child with acute myeloid leukemia.

This clonotype was found a few times. The chain couples TRBV28 to TRBJ1-2, with no clear D. Per the germline V gene, CDR1 is MDHEN and CDR2 is SYDVKM. This CDR3 region has 12 residues. The ends were cut back, 3 bases at V and 6 bases at J, with 8 bases in the middle. CDR3 amino acids: CASSFAGDGYTF. As DNA, the CDR3 is TGTGCCAGCAGTTTCGCCGGGGATGGCTACACCTTC.

This clonotype was recorded many times. The chain has TRBV24-1 and TRBJ2-5; 10 bases line up with TRBD1. The ends lost 9 bases at V and 5 bases at J; junction bases unmatched: 5. The CDR3 sequence is 13 residues long. Germline assignment: CDR1 KGHDR and CDR2 SFDVKD. The CDR3 DNA reads TGTGCCACCGAACGGACAGGGGGGGAGACCCAGTACTTC. Residues: CATERTGGETQYF.

This chain connects TRBV27 to TRBJ1-2, with D maybe TRBD1 (6 bases). The CDR3 totals 14 residues. V was pared by 5 bases and J by 3 bases, with 13 bases between. CDR1 is MNHEY and CDR2 is SMNVEV in the germline V gene (reference sequence). In nucleotides, the CDR3 is TGTGCCAGCAGTCTAGCAGGGGACCACTATGGCTACACCTTC. Translated, it gives CASSLAGDHYGYTF.

The chain is built from TRBV29-1 and TRBJ1-1, with unresolved D. Trimming stripped 4 bases from V and 0 bases from J, with 9 bases between. This CDR3 is 13 amino acids long. From germline, CDR1 is SQVTM and CDR2 ANQGSEA. This CDR3 reads CSVVRPMNTEAFF. CDR3 coding DNA: TGCAGCGTTGTACGGCCCATGAACACTGAAGCTTTCTTT.

The V call is TRBV19, the J call TRBJ2-1; 8 nucleotides align to TRBD2. After removal of 3 bases from V and 6 bases from J, the junction contained 13 bases not matched to a gene. CDR3 length equals 17 residues. Germline assignment: CDR1 LNHDA and CDR2 SQIVND (reference sequence). The CDR3 protein is CASSIRTSSPRPNEQFF. The CDR3 nucleotides are TGTGCCAGTAGTATCCGGACTAGCAGTCCGAGGCCCAATGAGCAGTTCTTC.